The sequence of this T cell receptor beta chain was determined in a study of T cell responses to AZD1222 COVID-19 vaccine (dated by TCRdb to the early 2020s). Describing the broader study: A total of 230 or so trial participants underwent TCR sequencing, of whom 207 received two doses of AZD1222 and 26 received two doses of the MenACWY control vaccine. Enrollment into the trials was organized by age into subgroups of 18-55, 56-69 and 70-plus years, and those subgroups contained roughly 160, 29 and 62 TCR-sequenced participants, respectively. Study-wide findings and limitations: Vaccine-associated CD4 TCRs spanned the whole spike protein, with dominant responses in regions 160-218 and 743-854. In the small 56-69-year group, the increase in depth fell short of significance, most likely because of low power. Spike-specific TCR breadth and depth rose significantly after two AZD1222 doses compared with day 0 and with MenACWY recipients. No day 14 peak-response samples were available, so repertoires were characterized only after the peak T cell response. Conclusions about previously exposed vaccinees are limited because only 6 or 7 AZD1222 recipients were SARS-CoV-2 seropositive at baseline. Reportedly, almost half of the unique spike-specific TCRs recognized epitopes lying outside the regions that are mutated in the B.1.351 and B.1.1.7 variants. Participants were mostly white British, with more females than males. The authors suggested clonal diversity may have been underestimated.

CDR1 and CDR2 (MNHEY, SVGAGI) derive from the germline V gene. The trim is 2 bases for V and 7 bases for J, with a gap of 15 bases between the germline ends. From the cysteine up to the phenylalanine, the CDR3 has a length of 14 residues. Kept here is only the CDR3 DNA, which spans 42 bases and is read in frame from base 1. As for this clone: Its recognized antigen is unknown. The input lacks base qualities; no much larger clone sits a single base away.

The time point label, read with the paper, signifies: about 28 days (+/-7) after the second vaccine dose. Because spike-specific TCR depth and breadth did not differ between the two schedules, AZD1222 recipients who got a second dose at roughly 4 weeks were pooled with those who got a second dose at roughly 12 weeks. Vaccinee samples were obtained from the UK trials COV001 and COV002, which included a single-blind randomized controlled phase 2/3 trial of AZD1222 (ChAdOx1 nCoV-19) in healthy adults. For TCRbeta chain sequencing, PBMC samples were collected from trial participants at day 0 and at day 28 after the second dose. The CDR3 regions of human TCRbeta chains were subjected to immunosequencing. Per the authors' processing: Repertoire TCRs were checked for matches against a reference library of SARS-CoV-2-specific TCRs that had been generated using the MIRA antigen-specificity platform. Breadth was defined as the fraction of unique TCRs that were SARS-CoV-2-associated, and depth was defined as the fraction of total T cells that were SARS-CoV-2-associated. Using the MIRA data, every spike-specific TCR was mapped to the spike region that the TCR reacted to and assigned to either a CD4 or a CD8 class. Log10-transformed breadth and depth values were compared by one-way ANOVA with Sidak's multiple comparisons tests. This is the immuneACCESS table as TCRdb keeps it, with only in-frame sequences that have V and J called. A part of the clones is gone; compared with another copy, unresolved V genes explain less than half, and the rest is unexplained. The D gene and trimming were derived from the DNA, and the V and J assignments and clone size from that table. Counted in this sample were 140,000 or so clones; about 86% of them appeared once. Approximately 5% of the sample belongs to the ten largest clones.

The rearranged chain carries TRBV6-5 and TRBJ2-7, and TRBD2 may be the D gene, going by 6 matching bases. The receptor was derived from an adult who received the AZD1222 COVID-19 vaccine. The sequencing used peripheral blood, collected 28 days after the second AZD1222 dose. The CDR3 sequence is CASSYEGAAGEQYF. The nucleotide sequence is TGTGCCAGCAGTTACGAGGGAGCTGCGGGAGAGCAGTACTTC.